The rows below give T cell receptor beta chains drawn from one sample of a study of cytomegalovirus exposure and HLA in healthy donors. Profiling relied on immunoSEQ multiplex PCR, and the TCRdb table lists in-frame clones only, not all of them. This sample carries about 110,000 clones, 76% of them seen once, and the ten largest clones take around an eighth. Material: PBMCs. The receptors shown here come from a man younger than 45 in good health and CMV-seropositive. The CDR3 runs from the conserved cysteine through the conserved F or W. D genes are given only for firm matches. Not all rows give a size; the values are once, few, many and, for expanded clones, a class.

d_call	j_call	v_call	clone_size	cdr3_aa	cdr3_nt
-	TRBJ1-4	TRBV7-2	-	CASSTPQEKLFF	TGTGCCAGCAGTACGCCACAGGAAAAACTGTTTTTT
TRBD1	TRBJ2-7	TRBV28	-	CASSSRQGKPYEQYF	TGTGCCAGCAGTTCTAGACAGGGAAAGCCCTACGAGCAGTACTTC
-	TRBJ1-1	TRBV4-2	few	CASSQPRGRDSNTEAFF	TGTGCCAGCAGCCAACCTCGAGGCCGGGACTCGAACACTGAAGCTTTCTTT
TRBD2	TRBJ2-6	TRBV4-3	few	CASSLQTSGGSGANVLTF	TGCGCCAGCAGCCTCCAGACTAGCGGGGGGTCTGGGGCCAACGTCCTGACTTTC
-	TRBJ2-7	TRBV28	-	CASSLSGGYEQYF	TGTGCCAGCAGCTTGTCCGGGGGATACGAGCAGTACTTC
TRBD1	TRBJ1-2	TRBV28	-	CASSLGQGNYGYTF	TGTGCCAGCAGTTTAGGACAGGGGAACTATGGCTACACCTTC
-	TRBJ2-7	TRBV4-3	-	CASSPYRGYEQYF	TGCGCCAGCAGCCCCTATCGGGGGTACGAGCAGTACTTC
-	TRBJ1-2	TRBV9	-	CASSVVGGAYGYTF	TGTGCCAGCAGCGTAGTGGGGGGGGCTTATGGCTACACCTTC
-	TRBJ2-2	TRBV11-3	-	CASSLVPSGELFF	TGTGCCAGCAGCTTAGTTCCTAGTGGGGAGCTGTTTTTT
TRBD1	TRBJ2-1	TRBV7-2	-	CASIRDRANNEQFF	TGTGCCAGCATCCGGGACAGGGCGAACAATGAGCAGTTCTTC
-	TRBJ1-5	TRBV11-2	once	CASSFENQPQHF	TGTGCCAGCAGCTTTGAGAATCAGCCCCAGCATTTT
-	TRBJ2-4	TRBV6-6	few	CASRNRQAKNIQYF	TGTGCCAGCAGGAACAGACAAGCCAAAAACATTCAGTACTTC
-	TRBJ2-5	TRBV10-3	-	CAISESSGQETQYF	TGTGCCATCAGTGAGTCGTCGGGGCAAGAGACCCAGTACTTC
TRBD1	TRBJ2-7	TRBV18	-	CASSPRGTGNYEQYF	TGTGCCAGCTCACCACGGGGGACAGGGAACTACGAGCAGTACTTC
-	TRBJ2-7	TRBV10-3	-	CAIRPTGDSYEQYF	TGTGCCATCAGACCGACAGGAGACTCCTACGAGCAGTACTTC
TRBD1	TRBJ2-1	TRBV5-1	-	CASRPGTGYNEQFF	TGCGCCAGCAGACCCGGGACAGGATACAATGAGCAGTTCTTC
TRBD1	TRBJ2-3	TRBV9	-	CASSPPRGPQYF	TGTGCCAGCAGCCCCCCTAGGGGGCCGCAGTATTTT
TRBD2	TRBJ2-1	TRBV5-1	-	CASSASGWEGQFF	TGCGCCAGCAGCGCCAGCGGCTGGGAGGGGCAGTTCTTC
TRBD2	TRBJ2-1	TRBV11-3	once	CASSFGRGGYNEQLF	TGTGCCAGCAGCTTTGGGCGGGGGGGCTACAATGAGCAGCTCTTC
-	TRBJ2-1	TRBV19	few	CASSPGLGLGNEQFF	TGTGCCAGTAGCCCCGGACTCGGCCTTGGGAATGAGCAGTTCTTC
-	TRBJ1-2	TRBV29-1	-	CSVYQGSGYTF	TGCAGCGTTTATCAGGGTAGTGGCTACACCTTC
TRBD2	TRBJ2-1	TRBV4-1	-	CASSQATGGRDNEQFF	TGCGCCAGCAGCCAAGCAACGGGGGGGCGAGACAATGAGCAGTTCTTC
-	TRBJ2-1	TRBV9	-	CASSVDSYNEQFF	TGTGCCAGCAGCGTAGATTCTTACAATGAGCAGTTCTTC
TRBD2	TRBJ2-2	TRBV7-2	-	CASSLRGGRNTGELFF	TGTGCCAGCAGCCTCCGGGGGGGTCGGAACACCGGGGAGCTGTTTTTT
TRBD1	TRBJ1-2	TRBV9	few	CASSLGQVTGYTF	TGTGCCAGCAGCCTCGGACAGGTAACTGGCTACACCTTC
-	TRBJ1-1	TRBV7-9	-	CASSSGHRVEAFF	TGTGCCAGCAGCTCGGGACATCGGGTGGAAGCTTTCTTT
-	TRBJ1-1	TRBV19	medium-sized	CASSIGETEAFF	TGTGCCAGTAGTATAGGGGAGACTGAAGCTTTCTTT